This is a list of T cell receptor beta chains from one sample in a study of T cells in Graves' hyperthyroidism and ophthalmopathy. MiXCR, run by TCRdb on the multiplex PCR reads, gives a single entry per CDR3 protein. This table has around 600,000 distinct CDR3 sequences, 12% to 15% appearing once. Sequenced material: blood. These receptors all stem from a young woman with Graves' ophthalmopathy. Both conserved end residues are part of each CDR3. Clone size is given for some rows only: seen once, a few or many times, or a class if the clone is expanded.

cdr3_aa clone_size j_call v_call
CASSIVGTSDEQFF - TRBJ2-1 TRBV19
CANRVVGGSSYEQYF - TRBJ2-7 TRBV19
CATSDFAAGYTF few TRBJ1-2 TRBV24-1
CASSSQGLSGYTF once TRBJ1-2 TRBV18
CASSFLGPNQPQHF many TRBJ1-5 TRBV27
CASSLQGTTNTGELFF many TRBJ2-2 TRBV11-3
CASSVSGRVGSYEQYF many TRBJ2-7 TRBV6-1
CASSVGTARDNEQFF - TRBJ2-1 TRBV9
CASSIDPRGREYGYTF many TRBJ1-2 TRBV19
CASRYTLEETQYF - TRBJ2-5 TRBV25-1
CASSLAAAYNEQFF few TRBJ2-1 TRBV5-1
CASHGLGRDTIYF - TRBJ1-3 TRBV27
CASSGVAGGELFF - TRBJ2-2 TRBV19
CASKAGLGGYTF many TRBJ1-2 TRBV6-1
CASSLGRGLSLSGNTIYF - TRBJ1-3 TRBV7-8
CASSFLSAGRDEQFF many TRBJ2-1 TRBV27
CASSRSSGTDTQYF - TRBJ2-3 TRBV12-3/TRBV12-4
CSVEGVGVQETQYF many TRBJ2-5 TRBV29-1
CASSFQTGELFF many TRBJ2-2 TRBV12-3/TRBV12-4
CASREGVDSPLHF few TRBJ1-6 TRBV28
CASSLLSSGANVLTF many TRBJ2-6 TRBV28
CASSVQGGGYEQYF many TRBJ2-7 TRBV9
CATSRDIARDPYF many TRBJ2-7 TRBV15
CASAGVSYGYTF many TRBJ1-2 TRBV2
CASSLVREGTYEQYF many TRBJ2-7 TRBV5-6
CASSLRTSGPEQYF - TRBJ2-7 TRBV28
CASRPSGTGKNEKLFF - TRBJ1-4 TRBV28
CASSSNWQDRGLYEQYF many TRBJ2-7 TRBV7-9
CASSPGLVSYEQFF - TRBJ2-1 TRBV4-2
CATSRDVTSGINEQFF few TRBJ2-1 TRBV15